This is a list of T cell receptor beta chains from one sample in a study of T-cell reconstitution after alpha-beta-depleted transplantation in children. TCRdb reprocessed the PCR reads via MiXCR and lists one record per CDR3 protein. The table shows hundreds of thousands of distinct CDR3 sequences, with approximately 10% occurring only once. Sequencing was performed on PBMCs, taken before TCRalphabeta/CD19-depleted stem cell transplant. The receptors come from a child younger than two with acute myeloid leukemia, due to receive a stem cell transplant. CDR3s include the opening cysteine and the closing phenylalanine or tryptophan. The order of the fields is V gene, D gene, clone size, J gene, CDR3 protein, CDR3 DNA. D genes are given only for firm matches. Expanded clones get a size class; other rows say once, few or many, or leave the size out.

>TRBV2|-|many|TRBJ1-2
CASQGRTIYGYTF
TGTGCCAGTCAGGGTCGAACCATCTATGGCTACACCTTC
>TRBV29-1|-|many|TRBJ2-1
CSVDIGKTSNNEQFF
TGCAGCGTGGACATCGGGAAGACGTCTAACAATGAGCAGTTCTTC
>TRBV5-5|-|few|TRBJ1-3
CASSLSRTNSGNTIYF
TGTGCCAGCAGCTTGTCCAGGACCAACTCTGGAAACACCATATATTTT
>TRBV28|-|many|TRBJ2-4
CASSLRRARGIQYF
TGTGCCAGCAGTTTACGGAGGGCCAGAGGGATTCAGTACTTC
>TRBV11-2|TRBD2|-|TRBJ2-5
CASSRGGGRETQYF
TGTGCCAGCAGCCGCGGGGGGGGGCGAGAGACCCAGTACTTC
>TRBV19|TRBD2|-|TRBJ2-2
CASSIPGLAGLNTGELFF
TGTGCCAGTAGTATCCCCGGACTAGCGGGGTTGAACACCGGGGAGCTGTTTTTT
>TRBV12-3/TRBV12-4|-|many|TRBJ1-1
CASSLAGGGAEAFF
TGTGCCAGCAGTTTAGCGGGAGGGGGGGCAGAAGCTTTCTTT
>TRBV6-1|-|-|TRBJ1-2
CASSEVGVGYTF
TGTGCCAGCAGTGAAGTGGGGGTCGGCTACACCTTC
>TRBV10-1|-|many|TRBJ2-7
CASGNGGHEQYF
TGCGCCAGCGGGAACGGGGGCCACGAGCAGTACTTC
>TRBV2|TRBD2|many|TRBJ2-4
CASSVRSGARYF
TGTGCCAGCAGTGTACGTAGCGGGGCGAGGTACTTC
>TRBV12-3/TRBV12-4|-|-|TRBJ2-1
CASNDPTGSYNEQFF
TGTGCCAGCAACGACCCGACAGGCTCCTACAATGAGCAGTTCTTC
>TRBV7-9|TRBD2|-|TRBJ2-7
CASSQGALAGAEQYF
TGTGCCAGCAGCCAAGGGGCCCTAGCGGGAGCCGAGCAGTACTTC
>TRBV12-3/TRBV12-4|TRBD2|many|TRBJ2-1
CASSLGTSGSNEQFF
TGTGCCAGCAGTTTGGGGACTAGCGGGAGCAATGAGCAGTTCTTC
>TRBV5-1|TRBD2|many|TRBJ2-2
CASSLVGLASGELFF
TGCGCCAGCAGCTTGGTCGGACTAGCATCCGGGGAGCTGTTTTTT
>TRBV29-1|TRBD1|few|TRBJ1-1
CSVESDRGNTEAFF
TGCAGCGTTGAATCGGACAGGGGGAACACTGAAGCTTTCTTT
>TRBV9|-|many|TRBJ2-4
CASSGSSKNIQYF
TGTGCCAGCAGCGGGTCGTCCAAAAACATTCAGTACTTC
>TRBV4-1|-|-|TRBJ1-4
CASSPTVFREKLFF
TGCGCCAGCAGCCCGACAGTGTTTCGTGAAAAACTGTTTTTT
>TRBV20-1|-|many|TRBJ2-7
CSAKGHARSYEQYF
TGCAGTGCGAAGGGCCACGCCCGATCCTACGAGCAGTACTTC
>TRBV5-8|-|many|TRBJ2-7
CASSFGERYQGQYF
TGTGCCAGCAGCTTTGGGGAAAGGTACCAGGGGCAGTACTTC
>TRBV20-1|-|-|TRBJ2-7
CSARQGWTSYEQYF
TGCAGTGCTAGACAGGGCTGGACCTCCTACGAGCAGTACTTC
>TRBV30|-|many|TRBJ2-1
CAWSLSSYNEQFF
TGTGCCTGGTCTTTGAGCTCCTACAATGAGCAGTTCTTC
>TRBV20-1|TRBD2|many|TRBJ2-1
CSAPSGGGYEQFF
TGCAGTGCCCCTAGCGGGGGGGGGTATGAGCAGTTCTTC
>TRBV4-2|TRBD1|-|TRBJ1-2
CASSQDSTGGGYGYTF
TGTGCCAGCAGCCAAGATTCGACAGGGGGCGGCTATGGCTACACCTTC
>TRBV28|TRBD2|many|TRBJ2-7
CASWTSATYEQYF
TGTGCCAGCTGGACTAGCGCCACCTACGAGCAGTACTTC
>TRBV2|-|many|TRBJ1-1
CASRPTGNTEAFF
TGTGCCAGCAGGCCCACAGGGAACACTGAAGCTTTCTTT
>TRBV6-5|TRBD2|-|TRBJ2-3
CASRLAGGADTQYF
TGTGCCAGCAGGTTAGCGGGAGGGGCAGATACGCAGTATTTT